The entry that follows covers one T cell receptor beta chain sequence. Its matching antigen is unknown. The data were obtained in a study of identical twins. TCRdb re-called the 5' RACE reads with MiXCR, one entry per CDR3 protein. Here the sample spans 300,000 to 400,000 distinct CDR3 sequences, 9% to 15% being singletons. The CDR3 length is 17 residues. Per germline, CDR1 LGHDT and CDR2 YNNKEL (reference sequence). With 0 bases removed from V and 7 bases from J, the gap between germline ends came to 16 bases. Overall study findings and caveats: The authors noted that invariant MAIT and iNKT cells could partly confound zero-insertion analyses. Among monozygotic twins, out-of-frame TCR alpha sharing exceeded what models predicted. Memory repertoires showed no such pattern, whereas abundant cord blood beta clonotypes carried fewer insertions.

These data also featured in a second study, about yellow fever vaccine responses in identical twins.

The rearrangement joins TRBV3-1 to TRBJ1-6, with D perhaps matching TRBD1 (5 bases). The sequenced material came from CD8+ T cells sorted from blood. This clonotype originated in a woman aged 18-35 years in good health. The CDR3, as DNA: TGTGCCAGCAGCCAAGACCCGTCCCTGGGGCACAATTCACCCCTCCACTTT. Residues: CASSQDPSLGHNSPLHF.